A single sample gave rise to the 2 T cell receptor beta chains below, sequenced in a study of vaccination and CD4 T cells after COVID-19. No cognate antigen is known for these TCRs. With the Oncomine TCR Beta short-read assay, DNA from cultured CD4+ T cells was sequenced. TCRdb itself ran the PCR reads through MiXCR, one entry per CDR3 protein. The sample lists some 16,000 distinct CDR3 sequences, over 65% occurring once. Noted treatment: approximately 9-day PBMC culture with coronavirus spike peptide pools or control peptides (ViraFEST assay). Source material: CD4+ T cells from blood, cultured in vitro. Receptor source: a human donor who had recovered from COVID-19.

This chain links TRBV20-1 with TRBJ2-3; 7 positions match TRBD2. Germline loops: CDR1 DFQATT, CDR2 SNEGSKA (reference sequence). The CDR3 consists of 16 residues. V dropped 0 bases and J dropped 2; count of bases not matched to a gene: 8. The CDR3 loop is CSARDFLAAYTDTQYF. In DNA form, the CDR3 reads TGCAGTGCTAGAGATTTTCTAGCGGCCTACACAGATACGCAGTATTTT.

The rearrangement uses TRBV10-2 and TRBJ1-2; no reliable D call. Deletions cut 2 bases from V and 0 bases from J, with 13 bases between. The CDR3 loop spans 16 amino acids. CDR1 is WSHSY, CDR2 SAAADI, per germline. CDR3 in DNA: TGCGCCAGCAGTGAGCTAGGAAACTGGGCTAACTATGGCTACACCTTC. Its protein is CASSELGNWANYGYTF.